This T cell receptor beta chain was captured by sequencing in a study of T and B cells in COVID-19 patients. Multiplex PCR with BIOMED2 TRB-A/B primer pools amplified TRB rearrangements. TCRdb used MiXCR to reprocess the multiplex PCR reads, holding one entry per CDR3 protein. The profile covers approximately 3,000 distinct CDR3 sequences, with 28% appearing a single time and roughly three fifths taken by the ten largest. Germline loops: CDR1 SGHRS, CDR2 YFSETQ. Between the trimmed V and J ends, which lost 4 bases and 10 bases, there was a span of 15 bases. The CDR3 runs 13 residues. Blood genomic DNA input for TRB amplification was about 250-500 ng. This clonotype was seen a few times.

The sequenced sample was blood. This chain joins TRBV5-1 and TRBJ2-1, with D tentatively TRBD1 (5 bases). The TCR was taken from a human donor with active COVID-19. The donor label of this sample is uncertain. The CDR3: CASSDRRGGEQFF. In nucleotides, the CDR3 is TGCGCCAGCAGCGATCGAAGGGGCGGCGAGCAGTTCTTC.